The entry below describes one T cell receptor (beta chain). The antigen is unknown. The data derive from a study of OX40 agonist ivuxolimab in advanced cancers. As for the study in general: Intravenous ivuxolimab was administered to patients every 2 weeks at 0.01 to 10 mg/kg. Those treated in dose escalation had hepatocellular carcinoma, melanoma, renal cell cancer or head and neck cancer. Treatment received earlier with anti-PD-1, anti-PD-L1 or anti-CTLA-4 agents was allowed, and over 30% had some. Study-wide points: Dose levels from 0.1 to 3.0 mg/kg saw CD4+ and CD8+ blood T cells expand clonally by week 6.

V dropped 4 bases and J dropped 5; count of bases not matched to a gene: 8. The germline V gene has CDR1 SGHTA and CDR2 FQGTGA. The CDR3 extends over 16 amino acids. Assay: immunoSEQ multiplex PCR; the TCRdb copy retains only in-frame clones and omits some. The sample records over 35,000 clones, around 89% being singletons. The sample in question was CD4+ or CD8+ T cells sorted from blood, obtained in a trial of the OX40 agonist ivuxolimab. This chain connects TRBV7-3 to TRBJ2-1; 10 nucleotides agree with TRBD1. The TCR was taken from an adult with an advanced solid tumor such as melanoma, head and neck, liver or kidney cancer. CDR3 nucleotides: TGTGCCAGCAGCTCTGAGCCGGGACAGGGGAACAATGAGCAGTTCTTC. This translates into CASSSEPGQGNNEQFF.